This T cell receptor (beta chain) stems from a study of regulatory T cells in long-lasting Graves disease (dated by TCRdb to about 2021). Context from the whole study: Persistent Graves' disease meant more than 5 years of antithyroid drug treatment with TSH receptor autoantibodies that stayed positive. A total of 35 or so samples were covered by TCR sequencing, comprising some 13 persistent and approximately 20 newly diagnosed Graves' disease patients. Patients with persistent Graves' disease were compared with patients with newly diagnosed Graves' disease using TCR sequencing and RNA sequencing of peripheral blood. The study was conducted in China and was registered as a clinical trial. In the clinical cohort, patients with persistent Graves' disease had used antithyroid drugs for an average of roughly ten years.

Only a few counts were recorded for this clonotype. The clone's antigen remains unknown. It has no much larger one-base neighbor in the sample; base qualities were not kept. CDR1 MNHEY and CDR2 SVGAGI were looked up in the germline V gene. V lost 2 bases and J lost 1 base, and the count of bases not matched to a germline gene is 7. The CDR3 numbers 17 residues from cysteine through phenylalanine. The CDR3 DNA has 51 bases and is translated from base 1. Library preparation used multiplex PCR. Data came from an Illumina HiSeq 4000. CDR3 regions were amplified by Arm-PCR with iRepertoire HTBI primers to construct TCR beta libraries. PCR products were gel purified before sequencing. The study's own analysis went as follows. Across samples, 60 to 75 TRBV and 14 TRBJ segments were identified and used for gene usage analysis of CDR3 amino acid clonotypes. COPE and FqMerger were used to merge filtered high-quality paired reads into contigs. BLAST was used to align contigs to IMGT TRBV, TRBD and TRBJ reference genes, with CDR3 defined following IMGT. Any clonotype with a frequency above 0.1% was counted as a highly expanded clone. Repertoire diversity was measured by Shannon entropy, and V-J evenness by the Gini coefficient. Clonotypes shared by more than one individual were considered public. TCRdb reran the public reads through fastp at Q25 and MiXCR, keeping productive beta chains. Entries are consolidated by CDR3 protein sequence, retaining the most common genes and DNA. TCRdb, not the authors, supplied the V and J calls. The sample has 300,000 or so distinct CDR3 sequences on record, around a fifth of them singletons. The ten largest clones add up to just under 30% of the sample.

Study-level results and caveats: Persistent patients shared more public clonotypes among themselves (around 3,000) than newly diagnosed patients did (about 900). Sequencing and analysis were limited to the TCR beta chain. TRBV28, TRBJ1-2 and TRBJ2-5 were preferentially used in persistent disease, while TRBV20-1 and TRBJ2-1 were favored in newly diagnosed disease. The authors acknowledged the small sample size as a limitation that may reduce accuracy. Lower TCR Shannon entropy and fewer highly expanded clones were observed in persistent Graves' disease patients than in newly diagnosed patients, which suggested clonal expansion. Because the primary lesion, thyroid tissue, could not be accessed, the study looked at peripheral blood alone.

The sample's time point label, decoded: persistent/refractory GD, antithyroid drugs over 5 years with positive TRAb. RNA was extracted from PBMCs in TRIzol for both TCR sequencing and RNA sequencing. The diagnosis of Graves' disease was made according to American Thyroid Association guidelines. The patients came from an endocrinology department in Xi'an, China. Each patient gave roughly 10 milliliters of peripheral blood, collected in an EDTA anticoagulant tube. Ficoll Paque Plus density gradient separation was used to isolate PBMCs, and no further T cell sorting was done. An Agilent 2100 Bioanalyzer and agarose gel were used to assess RNA quality, and a NanoDrop 2000 was used to measure RNA concentration.

The clonotype comes from a female donor with Graves disease. The specimen comprised peripheral blood mononuclear cells (PBMCs), sampled when the disease was refractory, from a patient treated with antithyroid drugs. This sequence uses TRBV6-5 and TRBJ2-5; 10 of the junction bases match TRBD2. The CDR3 region has the sequence CASSYSGGGGVQETQYF. DNA sequence: TGTGCCAGCAGTTACAGCGGGGGGGGGGGGGTCCAAGAGACCCAGTACTTC.